This entry is about one T cell receptor beta chain. What it binds is not known. Donors came from a validation cohort of some 130 subjects, distinct from the first 666-subject cohort. Germline assignment: CDR1 SEHNR and CDR2 FQNEAQ (reference sequence). V shed 10 bases, J shed 7 bases, and the junction held 12 bases outside the gene matches. The CDR3 spans 15 residues. This entry belongs to a study of cytomegalovirus exposure and HLA in healthy donors. Across the whole study: The 90 to 150 validation repertoires were produced on the same platform as the approximately 620 repertoires of the first cohort. This was reported in a later analysis. Notes on the study in general: Under in vitro conditions, a few CMV-associated chains were confirmed as specific for CMV antigens.

TCRdb keeps only in-frame clones here, not all; method: immunoSEQ multiplex PCR. The repertoire holds about 67,000 clones, with 94% as singletons. This sequence was found in a woman aged 18-35 years in good health and CMV-seronegative. V gene TRBV7-9 combines with J gene TRBJ1-6; 8 nucleotides match TRBD1. The sequencing input was PBMCs. The CDR3 protein is CATSTQGVINSPLHF. Written as DNA, the CDR3 is TGTGCCACTTCCACACAGGGGGTGATAAATTCACCCCTCCACTTT.